Following are 15 T cell receptor beta chains from one sample sequenced in a study of blood T cell repertoires in COVID-19. Measured with immunoSEQ multiplex PCR; TCRdb has only the in-frame clones, and not every one. This table has around 150,000 clones, about three quarters appearing once. The sample consisted of peripheral blood. These receptors all stem from a man aged 50-60 years with acute or convalescent COVID-19.

The V and J genes are TRBV7-2 and TRBJ2-3; 10 bases map to TRBD2. Trimming cost V 3 bases and J 2 bases; bases outside gene matches: 2. The CDR3 covers 15 residues. The germline gives CDR1 SGHTA, CDR2 FQGNSA. The chain's CDR3 is CASSFLAGDTDTQYF. The CDR3 DNA sequence: TGTGCCAGCAGCTTTCTAGCGGGGGACACAGATACGCAGTATTTT.

The V and J genes are TRBV19 and TRBJ1-1; D might be TRBD1 (6 bases). Between the trimmed V and J ends, which lost 8 bases and 10 bases, there was a span of 20 bases. CDR1 LNHDA and CDR2 SQIVND come from the germline V gene (reference sequence). The CDR3 extends over 13 amino acids. CDR3 amino acids: CASPGRAGEGAFF. CDR3 nucleotides: TGTGCCAGTCCTGGGAGGGCAGGGGAAGGAGCTTTCTTT. Full variable domain (outside the CDR3, taken from reference TRBV19 and TRBJ1-1): DGGITQSPKYLFRKEGQNVTLSCEQNLNHDAMYWYRQDPGQGLRLIYYSQIVNDFQKGDIAEGYSVSREKKESFPLTVTSAQKNPTAFYLCASPGRAGEGAFFGQGTRLTVV.

This clone has only a few counts. The V and J genes are TRBV10-3 and TRBJ2-1; 11 positions agree with TRBD2. This CDR3 is built from 18 residues. Germline loops: CDR1 ENHRY, CDR2 SYGVKD. Trimming removed 0 bases from V and 5 bases from J; junction bases left unmatched: 9. The CDR3 bases are TGTGCCATCAGTGAGTCCGTGGCTAGCGGGGGGAAAAACAATGAGCAGTTCTTC. Its protein product is CAISESVASGGKNNEQFF.

This clone appeared a few times. The V call is TRBV5-6, the J call TRBJ2-1; no firm D call. Trimming took off 4 bases at V and 10 bases at J, with 18 bases between the two ends. CDR1 and CDR2 from the germline V gene are SGHDT and YYEEEE. This CDR3 is built from 14 residues. CDR3 loop: CASSPSPPAGEQFF. CDR3 coding DNA: TGTGCCAGCAGCCCTTCCCCCCCGGCCGGGGAGCAGTTCTTC.

This clone was detected once. V is TRBV6-1 and J is TRBJ2-7; 7 bases match TRBD1. The trim removed 3 bases at V and 3 bases at J, leaving 8 bases unmatched. The CDR3 spans 15 residues. Germline assignment: CDR1 MNHNS and CDR2 SASEGT. The CDR3 DNA reads TGTGCCAGCAGTGATACCGGGACAGCTGGCTACGAGCAGTACGTC. Amino acid sequence: CASSDTGTAGYEQYV.

V and J are TRBV6-5 and TRBJ1-6, with D unresolved. The CDR3 contains 13 residues. Per germline, CDR1 MNHEY and CDR2 SVGAGI. V was shortened by 10 bases and J by 0 bases, with 7 bases between the two germline ends. The CDR3 coding sequence is TGTGCCACCTCTTCCTCCTATAATTCACCCCTCCACTTT. It yields the protein CATSSSYNSPLHF.

Regarding this clone: Other DNA sequences from this sample encode an identical CDR3 as well. This chain uses TRBV5-1 with TRBJ1-3, with D possibly TRBD1 on 6 matching bases. The CDR3 contains 14 residues. Trimming shortened V by 0 bases and J by 4 bases, and 8 bases separated the two germline ends. CDR1 is SGHRS, CDR2 YFSETQ, per germline. The CDR3 region has the DNA TGCGCCAGCAGCTTGGGGGGGCAAGGAAACACCATATATTTT. Translated: CASSLGGQGNTIYF.

This chain joins TRBV11-2 and TRBJ2-2; the D gene is possibly TRBD2 (5 bases). In germline, CDR1 is SGHAT, CDR2 FQNNGV. The V gene lost 3 bases and the J gene lost 0 bases, with 11 bases spanning the gap. The CDR3 contains 16 residues. CDR3 DNA: TGTGCCAGCAGCTTCCAAACGGGGTCGAACACCGGGGAGCTGTTTTTT. This encodes CASSFQTGSNTGELFF.

The CDR3 coding sequence is TGTGCCAGCATGAGGACTGCAGACTACGAGCAGTACTTC. Residues: CASMRTADYEQYF. This chain links TRBV2 with TRBJ2-7, with D possibly being TRBD2 (5 bases). V was cut by 7 bases and J by 3 bases, with 13 bases left in between. Germline CDR1 SNHLY, CDR2 FYNNEI. The CDR3 length is 13 residues.

The J gene is TRBJ1-1, the V gene TRBV5-1, with TRBD1 matching over 12 bases. V shed 4 bases and J 5 bases; nucleotides not matched to a gene: 9. The CDR3 consists of 16 residues. Germline assignment: CDR1 SGHRS and CDR2 YFSETQ. DNA for the CDR3: TGCGCCAGCAGCCTGGGACAGGGGGCCGCGAGGACTGAAGCTTTCTTT. Translating gives CASSLGQGAARTEAFF.

The chain uses TRBV5-1 and TRBJ2-5; 10 bases map to TRBD2. Germline V lookup: CDR1 SGHRS, CDR2 YFSETQ. J lost 0 bases, V lost 0 bases, and 5 bases had no gene match. The CDR3 extends over 17 amino acids. The CDR3 nucleotides read TGCGCCAGCAGCTTGGATCCGCTAGCGGGGGACCAAGAGACCCAGTACTTC. Translating it yields CASSLDPLAGDQETQYF.

This clone was counted a single time. J is TRBJ1-1 and V is TRBV5-1, with 7 bases lining up with TRBD1. Germline-derived CDR1 and CDR2 are SGHRS and YFSETQ. The CDR3 totals 13 residues. J lost 7 bases, V lost 0 bases, and 3 bases had no gene match. The CDR3 nucleotides are TGCGCCAGCAGCTTGGGACAGGGAGGTGAAGCTTTCTTT. It specifies CASSLGQGGEAFF.

The CDR3 sequence is CASSLRGLGTEAFF. CDR3 bases: TGTGCCAGCAGCCTCCGCGGATTGGGCACTGAAGCTTTCTTT. The chain joins TRBV7-9 to TRBJ1-1; no clear D gene. V was pared by 5 bases and J by 4 bases, with 14 bases between. CDR3 length: 14 amino acids. Germline V CDR1 and CDR2: SEHNR, FQNEAQ (reference sequence).

The chain uses TRBV15 and TRBJ2-1; 7 bases are shared with TRBD2. Germline trimming cut 0 bases from V and 4 bases from J; bases unmatched to any gene: 6. Germline CDR1 LNHNV, CDR2 YYDKDF (reference sequence). The CDR3 has 16 residues. CDR3 nucleotides: TGTGCCACCAGCAGAGATGGCGGGGGTCGTTACAATGAGCAGTTCTTC. It translates to CATSRDGGGRYNEQFF.

The chain recombines TRBV2 with TRBJ1-2; 7 bases fit TRBD1. The V segment lost 6 bases and the J segment 7 bases; nucleotides outside the gene matches: 14. CDR3 length: 15 amino acids. Per germline, CDR1 SNHLY and CDR2 FYNNEI. CDR3 DNA: TGTGCCAGCAGGGCCGGCAGGGGGGATTTTAGTGGCTACACCTTC. Protein product: CASRAGRGDFSGYTF.